This T cell receptor (beta chain) was found in a study of molecular identifiers for immune sequencing clone quantification. Many counts were recorded for this clonotype. TCRdb re-called the PCR reads with MiXCR, one entry per CDR3 protein. Here the sample spans over 300,000 distinct CDR3 sequences, over 20% being singletons. The source material was naive CD8+ T cells from blood, with Jurkat cell RNA spiked in. Regarding subset: FACS-sorted CD8+CD4-CCR7+CD45RA+ naive T cells. The receptor comes from a human donor in good health. Some libraries in this study had Jurkat cell RNA spiked in.

The DNA of the CDR3 is TGTGCCAGCAGCGAGGGACAGGGGACAGATACGCAGTATTTT. Protein sequence: CASSEGQGTDTQYF. The chain recombines TRBV7-9 with TRBJ2-3; 10 bases match TRBD1. J gave up 3 bases and V 5 bases, and 2 bases lay outside the gene matches. Looked up from germline, CDR1 is SEHNR and CDR2 is FQNEAQ (reference sequence). The CDR3 runs to 14 residues.